The 17 T cell receptor beta chains presented below share a single source sample, sequenced in a study of blood T cell repertoires in COVID-19. Libraries were prepared by immunoSEQ multiplex PCR; TCRdb keeps only in-frame clonotypes and omits some of them. The sample contains 200,000 or so clones, approximately 82% of which appear only once. The source material was peripheral blood. Receptors originate from a human donor in a cohort sampled during active COVID-19.

Here the CDR3 DNA reads TGTGCCATCAGTGATGGAGCTGTAGAGACCCAGTACTTC. Translating it yields CAISDGAVETQYF. The chain employs TRBV10-3 and TRBJ2-5; D uncertain. Between the trimmed V and J ends, which lost 3 bases and 4 bases, there was a span of 9 bases. The germline V gene has CDR1 ENHRY and CDR2 SYGVKD. CDR3 length: 13 amino acids.

The genes are TRBV6-5 and TRBJ1-5; the D is unclear. CDR1 is MNHEY, CDR2 SVGAGI, per germline. CDR3 length: 13 residues. Trimming pared 9 bases from V and 3 bases from J, leaving 12 bases between. The CDR3 bases are TGTGCCAGTCTACAGATCCTCAATCAGCCCCAGCATTTT. Protein product: CASLQILNQPQHF.

The V gene is TRBV28, the J gene TRBJ2-2; perhaps TRBD1 as D (6 bases). V was pared by 2 bases and J by 2 bases, with 9 bases between. CDR3 length: 15 residues. Germline-derived CDR1 and CDR2 are MDHEN and SYDVKM. The CDR3 DNA follows: TGTGCCAGCAGTTTACCCGGGACAAACACCGGGGAGCTGTTTTTT. Protein product: CASSLPGTNTGELFF. Drawing the rest from reference TRBV28 and TRBJ2-2, the complete variable domain is DVKVTQSSRYLVKRTGEKVFLECVQDMDHENMFWYRQDPGLGLRLIYFSYDVKMKEKGDIPEGYSVSREKKERFSLILESASTNQTSMYLCASSLPGTNTGELFFGEGSRLTVL.

The chain employs TRBV28 and TRBJ1-3; 8 nucleotides align to TRBD1. The CDR3 length is 17 residues. Losses at the gene ends were 5 bases for V and 0 bases for J; bases not matched to a gene: 9. The V gene's germline CDR1 is MDHEN and CDR2 SYDVKM. The CDR3 sequence is CASSAPGQAYSGNTIYF. Written as DNA, the CDR3 is TGTGCCAGCAGTGCCCCGGGACAGGCGTACTCTGGAAACACCATATATTTT.

The gene calls are TRBV28 and TRBJ2-2; 8 bases are a match to TRBD2. The CDR3 covers 17 residues. The junction had 11 bases not matched to a gene; V was cut back by 5 bases and J by 3 bases. Germline loops: CDR1 MDHEN, CDR2 SYDVKM. The CDR3 nucleotides are TGTGCCAGCAGTGGAACGCGACTAGCGTTCGACACCGGGGAGCTGTTTTTT. Amino acid sequence: CASSGTRLAFDTGELFF.

The rearrangement joins TRBV27 to TRBJ2-7; D gene unclear. The CDR3 is 12 residues long. Looked up from germline, CDR1 is MNHEY and CDR2 is SMNVEV (reference sequence). Trimming removed 4 bases from V and 7 bases from J, with 11 bases in between. The CDR3 reads CASSSSIREQYF. Here the CDR3 DNA reads TGTGCCAGCAGTTCGTCGATTCGGGAGCAGTACTTC.

This chain uses TRBV5-5 with TRBJ1-5; tentative D call: TRBD1 (5 bases). V shed 4 bases and J shed 1 base, with 12 bases lying between them. The CDR3 is made up of 15 amino acids. Germline-derived CDR1 and CDR2 are SGHKS and YYEKEE (reference sequence). The CDR3 loop is CASSVRVGSNQPQHF. CDR3 in DNA: TGTGCCAGCAGCGTCAGGGTTGGGAGCAATCAGCCCCAGCATTTT.

This clone is a singleton in its sample. The DNA of the CDR3 is TGTGCCAGCAGACGACAGGGCGTCACAGATACGCAGTATTTT. Its translation: CASRRQGVTDTQYF. The J gene is TRBJ2-3, the V gene TRBV2; 7 positions agree with TRBD1. CDR1 and CDR2 from the germline V gene are SNHLY and FYNNEI. The CDR3 runs to 14 residues. The trim removed 6 bases at V and 2 bases at J, leaving 5 bases unmatched.

This CDR3 is CASSFSEFAGGTGELFF. For the CDR3, the DNA is TGTGCCAGCAGCTTTAGCGAGTTTGCTGGAGGGACCGGGGAGCTGTTTTTT. The chain employs TRBV7-8 and TRBJ2-2; D possibly corresponds to TRBD2 (6 bases). CDR1 and CDR2 (germline): SGHVS, FQNEAQ. Between the trimmed V and J ends, which lost 3 bases and 5 bases, there was a span of 19 bases. The CDR3 extends over 17 amino acids.

The chain links TRBV6-2 or TRBV6-3 to TRBJ2-3; 11 bases fit TRBD2. With 0 bases clipped from V and 4 bases from J, the junction kept 15 bases outside the gene matches. Germline V gene lookup returns CDR1 MNHEY and CDR2 SVGEGT. The CDR3 is made up of 20 amino acids. The CDR3, as DNA: TGTGCCAGCAGTTACTCCCTCGGGTCTAGCGGGAGGATTTGGGCAGATACGCAGTATTTT. It is translated as CASSYSLGSSGRIWADTQYF.

The chain combines TRBV5-1 with TRBJ2-1, with D tentatively TRBD1 (6 bases). The CDR3 consists of 19 residues. Trimming stripped 4 bases from V and 0 bases from J, with 23 bases between. The V gene's germline CDR1 is SGHRS and CDR2 YFSETQ. The CDR3 sequence: CASSPDRSLRVGSYNEQFF. As DNA, the CDR3 is TGCGCCAGCAGCCCTGACAGGTCCCTGAGGGTGGGCTCCTACAATGAGCAGTTCTTC.

The chain has TRBV18 and TRBJ2-2, with D maybe TRBD2 (6 bases). The V end lost 1 base, the J end lost 1 base, and 10 bases lay between the germline ends. The CDR3 extends over 16 amino acids. Germline CDR1 reads KGHSH; CDR2 reads LQKENI. DNA for the CDR3: TGTGCCAGCTCACCACAGTTTAGCGGGAACACCGGGGAGCTGTTTTTT. Its translation: CASSPQFSGNTGELFF.

V gene TRBV29-1 combines with J gene TRBJ1-1; D uncertain. The CDR3 contains 11 residues. The germline V gene encodes CDR1 SQVTM and CDR2 ANQGSEA. Trimming removed 5 bases from V and 6 bases from J, with 10 bases in between. CDR3 loop: CSVLRGPEAFF. The CDR3 DNA reads TGCAGCGTTTTGAGAGGGCCTGAAGCTTTCTTT.

The chain joins TRBV6-6 to TRBJ2-7, with 13 bases identical to TRBD2. Germline values: CDR1 MNHNY, CDR2 SVGAGI (reference sequence). The CDR3 sequence is 16 residues long. Germline trimming cut 6 bases from V and 0 bases from J; bases unmatched to any gene: 5. The CDR3 loop reads CASSHWTSGSSYEQYF. CDR3 DNA sequence: TGTGCCAGCAGCCACTGGACTAGCGGGAGCTCCTACGAGCAGTACTTC.

The chain couples TRBV19 to TRBJ1-5, with a weak D call TRBD1 (5 bases). Looked up from germline, CDR1 is LNHDA and CDR2 is SQIVND (reference sequence). This CDR3 has 15 amino acids. The ends were cut back, 3 bases at V and 6 bases at J, with 15 bases in the middle. The CDR3 DNA reads TGTGCCAGTAGTATCCCGCGCAGGGCTGGTCAGCCCCAGCATTTT. Its protein product is CASSIPRRAGQPQHF.

The rearrangement joins TRBV30 to TRBJ2-2, with 8 bases that match TRBD1. Unmatched junction bases numbered 8, after V lost 4 bases and J lost 4 bases. Germline lookup yields CDR1 GTSNPN and CDR2 SVGIG (reference sequence). The CDR3 runs to 15 residues. The CDR3 protein is CAWTAQGVSTGELFF. In nucleotides, the CDR3 is TGTGCCTGGACCGCACAGGGGGTAAGCACCGGGGAGCTGTTTTTT.

This clone has a single count. The chain joins TRBV5-4 to TRBJ2-3, with D tentatively TRBD2 (5 bases). CDR1 is SGHNT and CDR2 is YYREEE in the germline V gene (reference sequence). Trimming pared 4 bases from V and 3 bases from J, leaving 9 bases between. The CDR3 consists of 13 residues. The DNA for the CDR3 is TGTGCCAGCAGCCTGGGGAGAACAGATACGCAGTATTTT. Amino acids: CASSLGRTDTQYF.